The T cell receptor (beta chain) described here comes from a study of shared clonotypes between healthy human individuals. V lost 3 bases to trimming and J lost 5 bases, with 7 bases between them. This CDR3 is built from 11 residues. Germline V lookup: CDR1 SQVTM, CDR2 ANQGSEA. Libraries were prepared by immunoSEQ multiplex PCR; TCRdb keeps only in-frame clonotypes and omits some of them. Counted here are roughly 500,000 clones, approximately 95% occurring once; the ten biggest clones make up 0.055% to 0.075%. The clonotype was recovered from a woman in her 30s in good health. Material: naive CD4+ T cells sorted from blood. The subset denotes: CD45RA+ positively selected. The chain uses TRBV29-1 and TRBJ2-5; no reliable D call. CDR3: CSVERTETQYF. As DNA, the CDR3 is TGCAGCGTTGAGCGTACCGAGACCCAGTACTTC.